This TCR beta chain was identified in a study of blood T cell repertoires in COVID-19. Sequencing used immunoSEQ multiplex PCR; TCRdb keeps in-frame clones, though not all of them. The sample consists of approximately 20,000 clones, 91% of them appearing once. CDR1 SGHKS and CDR2 YYEKEE come from the germline V gene (reference sequence). Trimming pared 0 bases from V and 7 bases from J, leaving 14 bases between. This CDR3 contains 15 residues. The chain has TRBV5-5 and TRBJ1-5; D remains unclear. The receptor was isolated from a human donor in a cohort sampled during active COVID-19. The sample taken for sequencing was peripheral blood. CDR3 residues: CASSLAGSSRQPQHF. CDR3 DNA: TGTGCCAGCAGCTTGGCGGGGAGCAGTAGGCAGCCCCAGCATTTT.